This TCR beta chain was sequenced in a study of cytomegalovirus exposure and HLA in healthy donors. Profiled with immunoSEQ multiplex PCR; TCRdb holds only in-frame clones, not every one. This sample has 160,000 or so clones; roughly 83% occur once, and the top ten carry about a tenth. Germline V lookup: CDR1 MNHEY, CDR2 SVGAGI. V lost 4 bases to trimming and J lost 0 bases, with 10 bases between them. CDR3 length: 15 residues. These donors were members of the roughly 110-subject validation cohort, a group separate from the roughly 670-subject first cohort. This clone occurred a few times. The sequenced sample consisted of PBMCs. This chain connects TRBV6-5 to TRBJ1-3; D remains ambiguous. This TCR derives from a man aged 25 to 40 in good health and CMV-seropositive. CDR3 protein: CASSSTAHSGNTIYF. The CDR3 region has the DNA TGTGCCAGCAGTTCCACAGCTCACTCTGGAAACACCATATATTTT.